Listed below are T cell receptor beta chains from one sample, sequenced in a study of vaccination effects on CD4 cells after COVID-19. These receptors have no known antigen. Using immunoSEQ multiplex PCR, the repertoire was profiled, and TCRdb retains in-frame clones only, with some absent. The sample shows around 25,000 clones, around 81% of them seen only once. Sequencing used CD4+ T cells from PBMCs cultured with SARS-CoV-2 spike peptides, obtained after COVID-19 vaccination. The origin of the receptors is a human donor who received a COVID-19 vaccine. Some clones in this sample may be carry-over from other donors' samples. CDR3s include the opening cysteine and the closing phenylalanine or tryptophan. D genes are given only for firm matches. The size of a clone is reported for some rows only, either as once, few or many, or as a class for expanded clones.

D gene: TRBD1
clone size: few
J gene: TRBJ1-2
V gene: TRBV9
CDR3 protein: CASSVGQGNYGYTF
CDR3 DNA: TGTGCCAGCAGCGTAGGACAGGGCAACTATGGCTACACCTTC

D gene: -
clone size: -
J gene: TRBJ2-5
V gene: TRBV3-1/TRBV3-2
CDR3 protein: CASSQRNETRSRETQYF
CDR3 DNA: TGTGCCAGCAGCCAAAGAAATGAGACTAGATCCCGGGAGACCCAGTACTTC

D gene: TRBD1
clone size: -
J gene: TRBJ2-1
V gene: TRBV10-3
CDR3 protein: CAISWTGVGNEQFF
CDR3 DNA: TGTGCCATCAGTTGGACAGGGGTGGGCAATGAGCAGTTCTTC

D gene: -
clone size: -
J gene: TRBJ1-1
V gene: TRBV6-5
CDR3 protein: CASSNYRDMSEAFF
CDR3 DNA: TGTGCCAGCAGTAATTACCGGGACATGTCGGAGGCTTTCTTT

D gene: -
clone size: once
J gene: TRBJ1-6
V gene: TRBV7-8
CDR3 protein: CASSLNRNSPLHF
CDR3 DNA: TGTGCCAGCAGCTTAAACAGGAATTCACCCCTCCACTTT

D gene: -
clone size: -
J gene: TRBJ2-2
V gene: TRBV5-6
CDR3 protein: CASSFSGLGEAGELFF
CDR3 DNA: TGTGCCAGCAGCTTTTCTGGGCTCGGAGAAGCCGGGGAGCTGTTTTTT

D gene: -
clone size: -
J gene: TRBJ1-5
V gene: TRBV27
CDR3 protein: CASSSGVRQPQHF
CDR3 DNA: TGTGCCAGCAGTAGCGGGGTAAGGCAGCCCCAGCATTTT

D gene: -
clone size: -
J gene: TRBJ1-1
V gene: TRBV5-1
CDR3 protein: CASSLDWGAEAFF
CDR3 DNA: TGCGCCAGCAGCTTGGATTGGGGGGCTGAAGCTTTCTTT

D gene: TRBD1
clone size: -
J gene: TRBJ1-2
V gene: TRBV5-4
CDR3 protein: CASSLNVQGAGYTF
CDR3 DNA: TGTGCCAGCAGCTTGAACGTCCAGGGGGCTGGCTACACCTTC

D gene: TRBD2
clone size: -
J gene: TRBJ2-1
V gene: TRBV9
CDR3 protein: CASSNGGTAYNEQFF
CDR3 DNA: TGTGCCAGCAGCAACGGGGGGACGGCCTACAATGAGCAGTTCTTC

D gene: TRBD1
clone size: -
J gene: TRBJ1-1
V gene: TRBV19
CDR3 protein: CASNGQGGTEAFF
CDR3 DNA: TGTGCCAGTAACGGGCAGGGGGGTACTGAAGCTTTCTTT

D gene: -
clone size: -
J gene: TRBJ2-2
V gene: TRBV7-7
CDR3 protein: CASSPGNGELFF
CDR3 DNA: TGTGCCAGCAGCCCGGGCAATGGGGAGCTGTTTTTT

D gene: TRBD2
clone size: once
J gene: TRBJ2-3
V gene: TRBV5-1
CDR3 protein: CASSVTSGRRSTDTQYF
CDR3 DNA: TGCGCCAGCAGCGTGACTAGCGGGCGCCGTAGCACAGATACGCAGTATTTT

D gene: -
clone size: -
J gene: TRBJ1-2
V gene: TRBV28
CDR3 protein: CASSETGVANYGYTF
CDR3 DNA: TGTGCCAGCAGTGAGACTGGGGTCGCTAACTATGGCTACACCTTC

D gene: TRBD1
clone size: -
J gene: TRBJ1-1
V gene: TRBV2
CDR3 protein: CASSESGGGTEAFF
CDR3 DNA: TGTGCCAGCAGTGAATCAGGGGGTGGAACTGAAGCTTTCTTT

D gene: -
clone size: -
J gene: TRBJ2-5
V gene: TRBV13
CDR3 protein: CASSLGLSTETQYF
CDR3 DNA: TGTGCCAGCAGCTTAGGGTTATCAACGGAGACCCAGTACTTC

D gene: -
clone size: -
J gene: TRBJ2-5
V gene: TRBV7-7
CDR3 protein: CASSLASHGMETQYF
CDR3 DNA: TGTGCCAGCAGCTTAGCAAGCCACGGGATGGAGACCCAGTACTTC

D gene: TRBD1
clone size: -
J gene: TRBJ1-5
V gene: TRBV7-3
CDR3 protein: CASSSATGNSNQPQHF
CDR3 DNA: TGTGCCAGCAGCTCCGCGACAGGGAATAGCAATCAGCCCCAGCATTTT

D gene: TRBD1
clone size: medium-sized
J gene: TRBJ2-5
V gene: TRBV9
CDR3 protein: CASSVVDSGTGTQETQYF
CDR3 DNA: TGTGCCAGCAGCGTAGTTGATTCAGGGACAGGGACCCAAGAGACCCAGTACTTC

D gene: TRBD1
clone size: -
J gene: TRBJ1-1
V gene: TRBV6-5
CDR3 protein: CASSLNWDSLAEAFF
CDR3 DNA: TGTGCCAGCAGCCTCAATTGGGACAGTCTTGCTGAAGCTTTCTTT